One sample yielded the 21 T cell receptor beta chains listed below, sequenced in a study of shared clonotypes between healthy human individuals. Selected positively for CCR7 and CD45RO-negative, naive CD8 cells excluded terminally differentiated effector memory CD45RA+ cells. Libraries were prepared by immunoSEQ multiplex PCR; TCRdb keeps only in-frame clonotypes and omits some of them. The sample shows 700,000 to 950,000 clones, 95% to 97% of them seen only once. The sequenced sample consisted of naive CD8+ T cells sorted from blood. The receptors stem from a man aged 25 to 45 in good health.

This clone has only one observation. The chain is built from TRBV7-2 and TRBJ2-5; D is tentatively TRBD1 or TRBD2 (5 bases each). The germline CDR1 and CDR2 sequences are SGHTA and FQGNSA. Deletions cut 2 bases from V and 5 bases from J, with 18 bases between. The CDR3 is 16 residues long. CDR3 in DNA: TGTGCCAGCAGCTTAAGGGACCAGGCATTTGGGGAGACCCAGTACTTC. Translation gives CASSLRDQAFGETQYF.

The chain couples TRBV28 to TRBJ2-7; 7 bases are shared with TRBD1. The CDR3 is 15 amino acids. Germline trimming cut 6 bases from V and 7 bases from J; bases unmatched to any gene: 15. Germline CDR1 and CDR2: MDHEN and SYDVKM. As DNA, the CDR3 is TGTGCCAGCAGCGCGACAGGGATGGGGAGATATGAGCAGTACTTC. It is translated as CASSATGMGRYEQYF.

The rearrangement joins TRBV5-1 to TRBJ2-7; either TRBD1 or TRBD2 may fit D (5 bases each). Germline-derived CDR1 and CDR2 are SGHRS and YFSETQ. Trimming shortened V by 4 bases and J by 0 bases, and 11 bases separated the two germline ends. The CDR3 covers 14 residues. The CDR3 loop is CASSPWGSSYEQYF. CDR3 coding DNA: TGCGCCAGCAGCCCTTGGGGGAGCTCCTACGAGCAGTACTTC. Drawing the rest from reference TRBV5-1 and TRBJ2-7, the complete variable domain is KAGVTQTPRYLIKTRGQQVTLSCSPISGHRSVSWYQQTPGQGLQFLFEYFSETQRNKGNFPGRFSGRQFSNSRSEMNVSTLELGDSALYLCASSPWGSSYEQYFGPGTRLTVT.

This clone is a singleton in its sample. The gene calls are TRBV4-1 and TRBJ2-5; D ambiguous. The germline V gene has CDR1 MGHRA and CDR2 YSYEKL. Trimming pared 1 base from V and 1 base from J, leaving 10 bases between. The length of the CDR3 is 15 residues. The CDR3 region is CASSQGLGLQETQYF. As DNA, the CDR3 is TGCGCCAGCAGCCAAGGGCTAGGGCTCCAAGAGACCCAGTACTTC.

The chain joins TRBV29-1 to TRBJ2-6; the D is unclear. From germline, CDR1 is SQVTM and CDR2 ANQGSEA. The CDR3 extends over 14 amino acids. The germline V and J ends were trimmed by 1 base and 0 bases, with 4 bases remaining between them. The CDR3 spells CSVEGHSGANVLTF. CDR3 in DNA: TGCAGCGTTGAAGGACACTCTGGGGCCAACGTCCTGACTTTC.

The chain has TRBV6-5 and TRBJ2-2, with no clear D. The CDR3 has 13 amino acids. V lost 0 bases to trimming and J lost 6 bases, with 5 bases between them. Germline V gene sequence: CDR1 MNHEY, CDR2 SVGAGI. The CDR3 DNA follows: TGTGCCAGCAGTTACTCGATGGCCGGGGAGCTGTTTTTT. Translating it yields CASSYSMAGELFF.

The chain is built from TRBV7-6 and TRBJ1-1; 9 bases map to TRBD1. The CDR3 runs to 16 residues. Germline CDR1 is SGHVS and CDR2 is FNYEAQ. J gave up 1 base and V 2 bases, and 5 bases lay outside the gene matches. CDR3 coding DNA: TGTGCCAGCAGCTTAAGACAGGGGGTTAGGAACACTGAAGCTTTCTTT. This sequence encodes CASSLRQGVRNTEAFF.

The V call is TRBV18, the J call TRBJ2-1; D uncertain. Germline loops: CDR1 KGHSH, CDR2 LQKENI. The length of the CDR3 is 15 residues. Trimming took 6 bases from V and 0 from J, leaving 12 bases between them. CDR3 sequence (DNA): TGTGCCAGCTCCCCAGGCCATAGCTCCTACAATGAGCAGTTCTTC. It specifies CASSPGHSSYNEQFF.

V is TRBV13 and J is TRBJ2-1; no clear D. Germline loops: CDR1 PRHDT, CDR2 FYEKMQ (reference sequence). V lost 0 bases, J lost 1 base, and 4 bases lay in between. The CDR3 contains 14 residues. CDR3 in amino acids: CASSLGRSYNEQFF. CDR3 DNA sequence: TGTGCCAGCAGCTTAGGTCGGTCCTACAATGAGCAGTTCTTC.

This chain joins TRBV7-2 and TRBJ2-2; 9 nucleotides match TRBD2. Germline loops: CDR1 SGHTA, CDR2 FQGNSA. The CDR3 runs to 18 residues. Germline trimming cut 1 base from V and 1 base from J; bases unmatched to any gene: 7. The CDR3 loop reads CASSLVASGAGNTGELFF. CDR3 DNA sequence: TGTGCCAGCAGCTTAGTGGCTAGCGGGGCGGGGAACACCGGGGAGCTGTTTTTT.

Only one count was recorded for this clone. The genes are TRBV15 and TRBJ2-7; 7 nucleotides match TRBD2. J gave up 5 bases and V 1 base, and 8 bases lay outside the gene matches. Germline values: CDR1 LNHNV, CDR2 YYDKDF (reference sequence). CDR3 length: 15 amino acids. CDR3: CATSRGLAEEHEQYF. In nucleotides, the CDR3 is TGTGCCACCAGCAGAGGACTAGCCGAAGAGCACGAGCAGTACTTC.

V usage is TRBV7-6 and J usage is TRBJ1-5; 8 nucleotides match TRBD1. Germline V CDR1 and CDR2: SGHVS, FNYEAQ. This CDR3 comprises 15 residues. Trimming cost V 5 bases and J 5 bases; bases outside gene matches: 8. The CDR3 DNA sequence: TGTGCCAGCAGCCGTGGACAGGGCCCATATCAGCCCCAGCATTTT. Residues: CASSRGQGPYQPQHF.

The chain uses TRBV29-1 and TRBJ2-1; D possibly corresponds to TRBD2 (6 bases). The CDR3 has 16 residues. From germline, CDR1 is SQVTM and CDR2 ANQGSEA. Trimming took 3 bases from V and 4 from J, leaving 19 bases between them. CDR3: CSVEGLVLARYNEQFF. CDR3 bases: TGCAGCGTTGAGGGTCTGGTTCTAGCGAGGTACAATGAGCAGTTCTTC.

In the case of this clone: This sample includes further DNA sequences coding for the same CDR3. The chain recombines TRBV7-8 with TRBJ2-7; D gene unclear. The germline V gene encodes CDR1 SGHVS and CDR2 FQNEAQ. V was pared by 1 base and J by 3 bases, with 4 bases between. CDR3 length equals 12 residues. For the CDR3, the DNA is TGTGCCAGCAGCTTAGTTGGCTACGAGCAGTACTTC. Translation gives CASSLVGYEQYF.

The chain is built from TRBV9 and TRBJ2-1, with D possibly called TRBD1 or TRBD2 (6 bases each). Looked up from germline, CDR1 is SGDLS and CDR2 is YYNGEE. The V end was cut by 3 bases, the J end by 0 bases, with 10 bases between. The CDR3 totals 15 residues. The CDR3 protein is CASSGEGGSYNEQFF. CDR3 DNA sequence: TGTGCCAGCAGCGGAGAGGGGGGCTCCTACAATGAGCAGTTCTTC.

The chain joins TRBV19 to TRBJ2-1; unclear D gene. The CDR3 spans 15 residues. CDR1 is LNHDA and CDR2 is SQIVND in the germline V gene (reference sequence). Between the trimmed V and J ends, which lost 1 base and 0 bases, there was a span of 7 bases. CDR3 residues: CASSIGHSSYNEQFF. In DNA, the CDR3 is TGTGCCAGTAGTATAGGGCATAGCTCCTACAATGAGCAGTTCTTC.

CDR3 nucleotides: TGTGCCAGCAGCGCGGATGGCTCCTACGAGCAGTACTTC. Translating gives CASSADGSYEQYF. This chain joins TRBV5-4 and TRBJ2-7; D is unresolved. CDR1 SGHNT and CDR2 YYREEE come from the germline V gene (reference sequence). The CDR3 consists of 13 residues. The V gene lost 4 bases and the J gene lost 0 bases, with 8 bases spanning the gap.

The chain carries TRBV14 and TRBJ2-6; D is undetermined. Trimming removed 4 bases from V and 0 bases from J, with 16 bases in between. In germline, CDR1 is SGHDN, CDR2 FVKESK. The CDR3 contains 18 residues. The CDR3 DNA reads TGTGCCAGCAGCCCAAGGCGGAAATTCAGCTCTGGGGCCAACGTCCTGACTTTC. This gives the protein CASSPRRKFSSGANVLTF.

The chain has TRBV9 and TRBJ2-7; D call uncertain. Germline loops: CDR1 SGDLS, CDR2 YYNGEE. This CDR3 spans 11 amino acids. Trimming pared 3 bases from V and 5 bases from J, leaving 6 bases between. In DNA form, the CDR3 reads TGTGCCAGCAGCGACTTGCACGAGCAGTACTTC. Protein sequence: CASSDLHEQYF.

The rearrangement joins TRBV18 to TRBJ2-7; 11 bases line up with TRBD2. J gave up 2 bases and V 3 bases, and 3 bases lay outside the gene matches. The CDR3 has 15 amino acids. In germline, CDR1 is KGHSH, CDR2 LQKENI. The CDR3 DNA is TGTGCCAGCTCACCGGTAGCGGGAGGGACCTACGAGCAGTACTTC. As protein: CASSPVAGGTYEQYF.

The chain is built from TRBV5-5 and TRBJ2-6, with TRBD1 matching over 9 bases. V lost 1 base, J lost 3 bases, and 11 bases stayed unmatched. The germline CDR1 and CDR2 sequences are SGHKS and YYEKEE (reference sequence). This CDR3 contains 19 residues. CDR3 sequence (DNA): TGTGCCAGCAGCTTGCGGCCGGGACAGGGAATCTTTGGGGCCAACGTCCTGACTTTC. Residues: CASSLRPGQGIFGANVLTF. The full variable domain, its missing parts supplied by reference TRBV5-5 and TRBJ2-6, is DAGVTQSPTHLIKTRGQQVTLRCSPISGHKSVSWYQQVLGQGPQFIFQYYEKEERGRGNFPDRFSARQFPNYSSELNVNALLLGDSALYLCASSLRPGQGIFGANVLTFGAGSRLTVL.